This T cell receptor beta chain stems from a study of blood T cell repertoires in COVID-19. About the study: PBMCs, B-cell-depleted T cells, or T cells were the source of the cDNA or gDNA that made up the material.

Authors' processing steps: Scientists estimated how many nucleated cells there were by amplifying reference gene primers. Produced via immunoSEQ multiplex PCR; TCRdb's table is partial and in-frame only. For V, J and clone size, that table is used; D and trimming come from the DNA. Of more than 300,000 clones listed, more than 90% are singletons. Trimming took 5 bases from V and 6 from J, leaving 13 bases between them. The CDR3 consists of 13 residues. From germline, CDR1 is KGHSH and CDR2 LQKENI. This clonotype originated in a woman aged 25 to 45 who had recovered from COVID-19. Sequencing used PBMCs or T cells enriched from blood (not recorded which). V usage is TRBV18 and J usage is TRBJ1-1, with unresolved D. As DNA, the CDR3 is TGTGCCAGCTCAACAACGAGGTCCGCTGAAGCTTTCTTT. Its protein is CASSTTRSAEAFF.